The 27 T cell receptor beta chains in this list originate from one sample, sequenced in a study of molecular identifiers for immune sequencing clone quantification. TCRdb reprocessed the PCR reads via MiXCR and lists one record per CDR3 protein. The table lists 65,000 to 70,000 distinct CDR3 sequences, around 18% of them singletons, with nearly 1.5% in the top ten. Sequencing was done on a sample of naive CD8+ T cells from blood, with Jurkat cell RNA spiked in. The subset is: FACS-sorted CD8+CD4-CCR7+CD45RA+ naive T cells. The source of these receptors is a human donor in good health. Some libraries in this study had Jurkat cell RNA spiked in.

This clonotype appeared many times. This chain joins TRBV4-1 and TRBJ1-5, with D unclear. V was trimmed by 1 base and J by 10 bases, leaving 17 bases between them. Germline CDR1 is MGHRA and CDR2 is YSYEKL. The CDR3 spans 15 residues. The CDR3 here is CASSQGLSPGLPQHF. The CDR3 DNA is TGCGCCAGCAGCCAAGGGCTAAGCCCGGGGTTACCCCAGCATTTT.

This clonotype showed up many times. The chain has TRBV28 and TRBJ2-3; D possibly corresponds to TRBD1 (6 bases). CDR1 is MDHEN, CDR2 SYDVKM, per germline. This CDR3 contains 17 residues. Trimming took 4 bases from V and 2 from J, leaving 19 bases between them. The CDR3 bases are TGTGCCAGCAGTTCCCGCCCCCCAGGGGCCCCCACAGATACGCAGTATTTT. It yields the protein CASSSRPPGAPTDTQYF.

This clonotype was seen at least ten times. This chain joins TRBV19 and TRBJ2-5; D perhaps matches TRBD2 (5 bases). The length of the CDR3 is 15 residues. Deletions cut 3 bases from V and 4 bases from J, with 15 bases between. Germline loops: CDR1 LNHDA, CDR2 SQIVND (reference sequence). The CDR3 spells CASSIQAEVAETQYF. CDR3 in DNA: TGTGCCAGTAGTATCCAAGCGGAGGTAGCAGAGACCCAGTACTTC. Supplemented by reference TRBV19 and TRBJ2-5, the full variable domain reads DGGITQSPKYLFRKEGQNVTLSCEQNLNHDAMYWYRQDPGQGLRLIYYSQIVNDFQKGDIAEGYSVSREKKESFPLTVTSAQKNPTAFYLCASSIQAEVAETQYFGPGTRLLVL.

J is TRBJ2-7 and V is TRBV4-1, with TRBD1 matching 9 bases. This CDR3 contains 14 residues. Per germline, CDR1 MGHRA and CDR2 YSYEKL. J gave up 3 bases and V 2 bases, and 2 bases lay outside the gene matches. CDR3 nucleotides: TGCGCCAGCAGCCAAAGGACAGGGGTCTACGAGCAGTACTTC. Translation gives CASSQRTGVYEQYF.

As to this clonotype: A much more abundant neighbour one base away suggests this may be a read error. This rearrangement joins TRBV11-2 to TRBJ2-5; TRBD2 matches at 7 bases. Per germline, CDR1 SGHAT and CDR2 FQNNGV. This CDR3 has 16 amino acids. In DNA, the CDR3 is TGTACCAGCAGCCGCCGGGTGCGGGAGATTCCGGAGACCCAGTACTTC. This sequence encodes CTSSRRVREIPETQYF.

The count of this clonotype is one. A single base separates this from a much larger clone, so it may be a read error. The rearrangement uses TRBV5-1 and TRBJ2-7; a possible D gene is TRBD2 (6 bases). Per germline, CDR1 SGHRS and CDR2 YFSETQ. CDR3 size: 14 residues. The CDR3 reads CASSYGTPSYERYF. CDR3 in DNA: TGCGCCAGCAGTTACGGGACTCCGTCCTACGAGCGGTACTTC.

The V and J genes are TRBV12-3 or TRBV12-4 and TRBJ2-1; D ambiguous. Trimming removed 1 base from V and 7 bases from J, with 8 bases in between. The CDR3 extends over 13 amino acids. CDR3 nucleotides: TGTGCCAGCAGTTTAGGGGGTATTAATGAGCAGTTCTTC. The encoded protein is CASSLGGINEQFF.

This clonotype was counted ten times or more. This sequence joins TRBV11-2 and TRBJ1-1; D ambiguous. Per the germline V gene, CDR1 is SGHAT and CDR2 is FQNNGV. V lost 6 bases and J lost 11, with 13 bases in between. CDR3 size: 11 residues. The CDR3 nucleotides read TGTGCCAGCAGGAACACGGCGGATGCTTTCTTT. Its translation is CASRNTADAFF.

At least ten counts were recorded for this clonotype. The rearrangement uses TRBV7-6 and TRBJ2-3, with D unresolved. Germline values: CDR1 SGHVS, CDR2 FNYEAQ. CDR3 length: 12 residues. V dropped 5 bases and J dropped 4 bases, with 7 bases sitting between them. CDR3 nucleotide sequence: TGTGCCAGCAGCCGGCTGGCAGATACGCAGTATTTT. Translation gives CASSRLADTQYF. The variable domain in full, completed from reference TRBV7-6 and TRBJ2-3, reads GAGVSQSPRYKVTKRGQDVALRCDPISGHVSLYWYRQALGQGPEFLTYFNYEAQQDKSGLPNDRFSAERPEGSISTLTIQRTEQRDSAMYRCASSRLADTQYFGPGTRLTVL.

This clonotype occurred many times. V gene TRBV7-8 combines with J gene TRBJ2-3; 7 bases are shared with TRBD2. The CDR3 runs to 19 residues. After removal of 3 bases from V and 1 base from J, the junction contained 16 bases not matched to a gene. Germline CDR1 and CDR2: SGHVS and FQNEAQ. The CDR3 is CASSLPLIGGGPGTDTQYF. Written as DNA, the CDR3 is TGTGCCAGCAGCTTGCCTCTGATTGGGGGAGGGCCCGGCACAGATACGCAGTATTTT.

This clonotype was counted at least ten times. The gene calls are TRBV30 and TRBJ2-3; the match to TRBD1 covers 8 bases. V gave up 5 bases and J gave up 3 bases; unmatched junction bases: 4. Germline V CDR1 and CDR2: GTSNPN, SVGIG (reference sequence). The CDR3 has 13 residues. DNA for the CDR3: TGTGCCTGGGATCGACAGGGGACAGATACGCAGTATTTT. Protein sequence: CAWDRQGTDTQYF. Based on the CDR3 plus reference TRBV30 and TRBJ2-3, the full variable domain is SQTIHQWPATLVQPVGSPLSLECTVEGTSNPNLYWYRQAAGRGLQLLFYSVGIGQISSEVPQNLSASRPQDRQFILSSKKLLLSDSGFYLCAWDRQGTDTQYFGPGTRLTVL.

This clonotype was found many times. The rearrangement links TRBV25-1 to TRBJ1-2; D is unclear. Germline CDR1 reads MGHDK; CDR2 reads SYGVNS. The CDR3 contains 14 residues. The V gene lost 2 bases and the J gene lost 4 bases, with 11 bases spanning the gap. Written as DNA, the CDR3 is TGTGCCAGCAGTGAACCCCATCCCTTCTATGGCTACACCTTC. This gives the protein CASSEPHPFYGYTF.

At least ten counts were recorded for this clonotype. J is TRBJ2-7 and V is TRBV6-5; weak D call: TRBD1 (6 bases). The CDR3 is made up of 13 amino acids. V gave up 2 bases and J gave up 6 bases, with 11 bases separating them. Germline V CDR1 and CDR2: MNHEY, SVGAGI. The CDR3 DNA follows: TGTGCCAGCAGTTACGATTCAGGGGTCGAGCAGTACTTC. Its translation: CASSYDSGVEQYF.

This clonotype has only a few counts. The chain couples TRBV13 to TRBJ1-6; D uncertain. The CDR3 has 12 residues. Trimming removed 8 bases from V and 11 bases from J, with 13 bases in between. Looked up from germline, CDR1 is PRHDT and CDR2 is FYEKMQ (reference sequence). The CDR3 DNA is TGTGCCAGCCGCCTAAGTAGTGCACCCCTCCACTTT. It is translated as CASRLSSAPLHF.

This clonotype was picked up many times. V usage is TRBV2 and J usage is TRBJ2-3, with D hard to call. Trimming removed 1 base from V and 3 bases from J, with 8 bases in between. This CDR3 region has 14 residues. Germline V lookup: CDR1 SNHLY, CDR2 FYNNEI. The CDR3 region has the DNA TGTGCCAGCAGTGAAGTAGGCTCTACAGATACGCAGTATTTT. This encodes CASSEVGSTDTQYF.

In the case of this clonotype: The junction departs from germline at one end; a sequencing error may be responsible. This sequence joins TRBV12-3 or TRBV12-4 and TRBJ2-7; TRBD1 matches 9 bases. The CDR3 is 15 amino acids. The chain's CDR3 is CASSSPGQGSYERYF. CDR3 coding DNA: TGTGCCAGCAGTTCCCCGGGACAGGGATCCTACGAGCGGTACTTC.

This chain connects TRBV9 to TRBJ2-7, with 8 nucleotides matching TRBD1. V trimming: 3 bases; J trimming: 4 bases; junction bases outside the gene matches: 3. Germline V gives CDR1 SGDLS, CDR2 YYNGEE. The CDR3 sequence is 13 residues long. The DNA for the CDR3 is TGTGCCAGCAGCGCCGACAGGGGATACGAGCAGTACTTC. Protein: CASSADRGYEQYF. The complete variable domain, with remaining parts taken from reference TRBV9 and TRBJ2-7, reads DSGVTQTPKHLITATGQRVTLRCSPRSGDLSVYWYQQSLDQGLQFLIQYYNGEERAKGNILERFSAQQFPDLHSELNLSSLELGDSALYFCASSADRGYEQYFGPGTRLTVT.

This clonotype came up many times. The rearrangement uses TRBV24-1 and TRBJ2-1; possibly TRBD1 or TRBD2 for D (5 bases each). The CDR3 totals 11 residues. V dropped 12 bases and J dropped 7 bases, with 12 bases sitting between them. Germline lookup yields CDR1 KGHDR and CDR2 SFDVKD. The CDR3 DNA follows: TGTGCCTCTGGCGAGGGGAATGAGCAGTTCTTC. Translation gives CASGEGNEQFF.

The sample holds many counts of this clonotype. The chain carries TRBV7-6 and TRBJ2-7; 12 bases line up with TRBD2. The V and J ends lost 2 bases and 9 bases, in that order; junction bases with no gene match: 8. Per the germline V gene, CDR1 is SGHVS and CDR2 is FNYEAQ. The CDR3 is made up of 15 amino acids. Written as DNA, the CDR3 is TGTGCCAGCAGCTTACTAGCGGGAGGGCCAGAGGGGCAGTACTTC. It encodes CASSLLAGGPEGQYF.

On this clonotype itself: A much larger clone differs from this one at a single base, so this may be a read error. This rearrangement joins TRBV6-1 to TRBJ1-1, with D perhaps matching TRBD1 (5 bases). Germline lookup yields CDR1 MNHNS and CDR2 SASEGT. This CDR3 region has 15 residues. CDR3 residues: CASSEARDGNTEASF. The CDR3 region has the DNA TGTGCCAGCAGTGAAGCCCGGGACGGTAACACTGAAGCTTCCTTT.

As to this clonotype: A much larger clone lies a single base off, so this may be a read error. The gene calls are TRBV11-2 and TRBJ1-1; D possibly corresponds to TRBD1 (6 bases). Between the trimmed V and J ends, which lost 1 base and 2 bases, there was a span of 11 bases. Germline CDR1 SGHAT, CDR2 FQNNGV. This CDR3 has 15 residues. The CDR3 DNA reads TGTGCCAGCAGCTTAGGTGGGGGCTTAAACACTGAAGCTTTCTTT. Translation gives CASSLGGGLNTEAFF.

This clonotype has at least ten counts. The V call is TRBV5-1, the J call TRBJ1-1; tentatively, D is TRBD1 (6 bases). The V and J ends lost 3 bases and 4 bases respectively, with 22 bases between them. Germline CDR1 SGHRS, CDR2 YFSETQ. This CDR3 is 17 amino acids long. The CDR3 bases are TGCGCCAGCAGCTCGACCTTTAGGGGGGGCATGGGCACTGAAGCTTTCTTT. Its translation: CASSSTFRGGMGTEAFF.

Note on this clonotype: A much larger clone differs from this one at a single base, so this may be a read error. The CDR3 does not end in the conserved phenylalanine or tryptophan, so this is likely a read error. The V and J genes are TRBV20-1 and TRBJ2-7; perhaps TRBD1 as D (6 bases). Germline V gene sequence: CDR1 DFQATT, CDR2 SNEGSKA (reference sequence). The CDR3 runs 13 residues. The V gene lost 1 base and the J gene lost 3 bases, with 10 bases spanning the gap. The CDR3 DNA reads TGCAGTGCTAGAGTTCAGGGGATCTACGAGCAGTACTCC. Protein: CSARVQGIYEQYS.

The table lists this clonotype with many counts. J is TRBJ1-6 and V is TRBV6-6; no firm D call. V was clipped by 4 bases and J by 0 bases, with 10 bases between them. Germline-derived CDR1 and CDR2 are MNHNY and SVGAGI (reference sequence). The CDR3 runs 16 residues. The chain's CDR3 is CASSLDGSSYNSPLHF. CDR3 nucleotides: TGTGCCAGCAGTTTGGACGGGAGCTCCTATAATTCACCCCTCCACTTT.

This clonotype has ten or more counts. The rearrangement joins TRBV19 to TRBJ2-7; 7 bases fit TRBD1. This CDR3 spans 15 amino acids. Trimming at V came to 4 bases and at J to 1 base, leaving 7 bases not matched to a gene. The germline gives CDR1 LNHDA, CDR2 SQIVND (reference sequence). CDR3 sequence (DNA): TGTGCCAGTAGTACATCCGGGACAGCTTCCTACGAGCAGTACTTC. It specifies CASSTSGTASYEQYF.

The chain combines TRBV19 with TRBJ1-5; D remains unclear. The CDR3 totals 14 residues. V was cut by 6 bases and J by 0 bases, with 9 bases left in between. Looked up from germline, CDR1 is LNHDA and CDR2 is SQIVND (reference sequence). The CDR3 here is CASRWSVSNQPQHF. The CDR3 nucleotides read TGTGCCAGTAGGTGGTCAGTTAGCAATCAGCCCCAGCATTTT.

About this clonotype: This may arise from a read error, as a much more abundant clone is one base away. V gene TRBV29-1 combines with J gene TRBJ1-3; D unresolved. The ends were cut back, 5 bases at V and 4 bases at J, with 9 bases in the middle. This CDR3 is 12 amino acids long. CDR1 is SQVTM, CDR2 ANQGSEA, per germline. Here the CDR3 DNA reads TGCAGCGTTCGACGGGAGGGAAACACCATATATTTT. The encoded protein is CSVRREGNTIYF.